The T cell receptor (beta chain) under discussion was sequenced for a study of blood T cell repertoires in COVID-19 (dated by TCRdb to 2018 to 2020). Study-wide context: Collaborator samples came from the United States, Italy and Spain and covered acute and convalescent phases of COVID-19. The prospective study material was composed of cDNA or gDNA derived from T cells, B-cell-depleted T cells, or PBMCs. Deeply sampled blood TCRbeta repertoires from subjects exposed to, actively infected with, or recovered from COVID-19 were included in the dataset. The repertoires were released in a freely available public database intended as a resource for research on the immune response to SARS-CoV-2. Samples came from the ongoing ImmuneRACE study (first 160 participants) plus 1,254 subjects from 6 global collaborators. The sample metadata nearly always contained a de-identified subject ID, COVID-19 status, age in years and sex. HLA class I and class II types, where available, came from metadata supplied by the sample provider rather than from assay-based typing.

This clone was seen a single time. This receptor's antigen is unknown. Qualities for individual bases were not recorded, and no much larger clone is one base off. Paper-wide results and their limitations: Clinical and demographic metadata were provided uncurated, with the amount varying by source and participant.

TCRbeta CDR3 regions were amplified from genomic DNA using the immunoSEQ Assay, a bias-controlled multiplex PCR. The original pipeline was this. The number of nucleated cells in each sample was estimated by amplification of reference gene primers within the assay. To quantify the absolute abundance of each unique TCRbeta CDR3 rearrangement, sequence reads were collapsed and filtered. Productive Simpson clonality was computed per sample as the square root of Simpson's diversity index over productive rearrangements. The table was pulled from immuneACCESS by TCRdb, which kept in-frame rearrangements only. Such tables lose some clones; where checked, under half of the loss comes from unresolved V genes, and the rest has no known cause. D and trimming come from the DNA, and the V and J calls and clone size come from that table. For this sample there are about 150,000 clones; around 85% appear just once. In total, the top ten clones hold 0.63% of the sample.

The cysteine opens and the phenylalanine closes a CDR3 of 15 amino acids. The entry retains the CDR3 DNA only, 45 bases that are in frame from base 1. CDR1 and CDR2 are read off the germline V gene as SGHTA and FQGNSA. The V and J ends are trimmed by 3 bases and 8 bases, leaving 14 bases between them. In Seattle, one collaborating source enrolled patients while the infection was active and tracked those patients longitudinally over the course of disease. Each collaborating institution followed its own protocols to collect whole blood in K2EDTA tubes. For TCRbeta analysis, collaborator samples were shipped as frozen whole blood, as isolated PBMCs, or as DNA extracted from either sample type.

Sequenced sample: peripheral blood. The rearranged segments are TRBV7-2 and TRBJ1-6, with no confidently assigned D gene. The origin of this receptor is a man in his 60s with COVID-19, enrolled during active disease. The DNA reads TGTGCCAGCAGCTTGTCGGTCAGGTCTTATTCACCCCTCCACTTT. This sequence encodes CASSLSVRSYSPLHF. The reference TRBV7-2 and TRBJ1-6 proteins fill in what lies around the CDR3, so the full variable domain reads GAGVSQSPSNKVTEKGKDVELRCDPISGHTALYWYRQSLGQGLEFLIYFQGNSAPDKSGLPSDRFSAERTGGSVSTLTIQRTQQEDSAVYLCASSLSVRSYSPLHFGNGTRLTVT.